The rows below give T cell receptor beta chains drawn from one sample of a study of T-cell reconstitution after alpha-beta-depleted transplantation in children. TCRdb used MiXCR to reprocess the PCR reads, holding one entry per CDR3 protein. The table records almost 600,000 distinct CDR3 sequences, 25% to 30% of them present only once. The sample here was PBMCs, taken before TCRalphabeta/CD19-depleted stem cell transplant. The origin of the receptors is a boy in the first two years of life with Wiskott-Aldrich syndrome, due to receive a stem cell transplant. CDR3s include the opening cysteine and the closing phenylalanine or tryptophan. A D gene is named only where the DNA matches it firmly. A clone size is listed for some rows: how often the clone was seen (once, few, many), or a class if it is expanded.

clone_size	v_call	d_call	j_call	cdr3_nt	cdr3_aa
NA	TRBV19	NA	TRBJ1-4	TGTGCCAGTAGTATTACAGTGAAGAATGAAAAACTGTTTTTT	CASSITVKNEKLFF
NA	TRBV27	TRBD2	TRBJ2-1	TGTGCCAGCGCAGTCCGGGGGGGTGAGCAGTTCTTC	CASAVRGGEQFF
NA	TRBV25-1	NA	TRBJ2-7	TGTGCCAGCAGTGCTTCCCACTCCTACGAGCAGTACTTC	CASSASHSYEQYF
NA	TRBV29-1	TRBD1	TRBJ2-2	TGCAGCGCCGGCAGGGGGACCGGGGAGCTGTTTTTT	CSAGRGTGELFF
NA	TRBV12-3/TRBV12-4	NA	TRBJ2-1	TGTGCCAGCAGTTCCCGGGAGTTTCTGGGCGATGAGCAGTTCTTC	CASSSREFLGDEQFF
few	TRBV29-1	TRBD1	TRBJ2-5	TGCAGCGTTCCACAGGGGAAAGAGACCCAGTACTTC	CSVPQGKETQYF
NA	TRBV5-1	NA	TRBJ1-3	TGCGCCAGCAGCGCGGGGACAATCTCTGGAAACACCATATATTTT	CASSAGTISGNTIYF
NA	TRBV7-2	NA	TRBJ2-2	TGTGCCAGCAGCTTATCAAGGCAGACCACCGGGGAGCTGTTTTTT	CASSLSRQTTGELFF
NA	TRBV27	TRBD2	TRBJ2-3	TGTGCCAGCAGTTTACTGTCTAGCGGGAGCACAGATACGCAGTATTTT	CASSLLSSGSTDTQYF
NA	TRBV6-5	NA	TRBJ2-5	TGTGCCAGCCAAGGCCCGGTTGTGGAGACCCAGTACTTC	CASQGPVVETQYF
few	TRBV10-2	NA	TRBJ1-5	TGCGCCAGCAGTGAAGAACAAAACAATCAGCCCCAGCATTTT	CASSEEQNNQPQHF
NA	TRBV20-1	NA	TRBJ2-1	TGCAGTGCTAGAGACCCCGGAGTGGGACTGATGGATGAGCAGTTCTTC	CSARDPGVGLMDEQFF
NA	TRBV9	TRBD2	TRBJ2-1	TGTGCCAGCAGCGGGGGGACTAGCGGGGTTGAGCAGTTCTTC	CASSGGTSGVEQFF
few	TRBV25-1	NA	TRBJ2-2	TGTGCCAGCATGCGGTCAGGGGCCACCGGGGAGCTGTTTTTT	CASMRSGATGELFF